The sequence of this T cell receptor beta chain was determined in a study of T-cell reconstitution after alpha-beta-depleted transplantation in children. The study, taken as a whole, reports: Reportedly, alpha-beta T cells present about two months post-transplant originated from several hundred expanded clones of graft origin. By one year post-transplant, T-cell counts and diversity largely arose from T cells that were newly produced. Surviving recipient T cells and intrathymic progenitors accounted for some patients' high TCRbeta diversity at day 60.

Germline CDR1 SGHNT, CDR2 YYREEE (reference sequence). The CDR3 covers 17 residues. Unique molecular identifiers tagged the TCRbeta library. TCRdb re-analysed the PCR reads in MiXCR, keeping a single row per CDR3 protein. The data hold over 100,000 distinct CDR3 sequences, with 6% observed a single time. In this sample, this clonotype turned up once. What it recognizes is unknown. At one end the junction does not follow the germline gene, possibly because of a read error. The receptor was isolated from a female patient aged 2-9 years who had a stem cell transplant for Fanconi anemia, so the T cells may come from the graft donor. Sequences were derived from PBMCs, mostly from graft donor cells, sampled 60 days after TCRalphabeta/CD19-depleted stem cell transplant. This sequence joins TRBV5-4 and TRBJ2-3, with TRBD2 matching over 9 bases. This CDR3 is CPSSLAHGREGADTQYF. In DNA, the CDR3 is TGTCCCAGCAGCTTGGCCCACGGGCGGGAGGGCGCAGATACGCAGTATTTT.